Listed below are T cell receptor beta chains from one sample, sequenced in a study of T cells in Graves' hyperthyroidism and ophthalmopathy. TCRdb reanalysed the multiplex PCR reads using MiXCR and keeps one entry per CDR3 protein. In the table there are more than 45,000 distinct CDR3 sequences, about 50% of which are singletons. Specimen: blood. These receptors were collected from a woman in her 30s with Graves' ophthalmopathy. CDR3s include the opening cysteine and the closing phenylalanine or tryptophan. D genes are given only for firm matches. A clone size is listed for some rows: how often the clone was seen (once, few, many), or a class if it is expanded.

clone_size j_call d_call v_call cdr3_nt cdr3_aa
once TRBJ2-7 - TRBV20-1 TGCAATGCTAGAGATTCAGTCCTGCTCTTCTACGAGCAATACTTC CNARDSVLLFYEQYF
- TRBJ2-3 TRBD2 TRBV7-9 TGTGCCAGCAGAACTGGACTAGCGGGAGGATACTCGGGTAGAGATACGCAGTATTTT CASRTGLAGGYSGRDTQYF
many TRBJ2-1 TRBD2 TRBV5-1 TGCGCCAGCAGCTCCACGGGAGGGTACAATGAGCAGTTCTTC CASSSTGGYNEQFF
many TRBJ1-3 - TRBV6-5 TGTGCCAGCAGGCGAGGGAGTGGAAACACCATATATTTT CASRRGSGNTIYF
many TRBJ2-1 TRBD2 TRBV10-3 TGTGCCATCAGTGAGTCAGGGAGGGACTACAATGAGCAGTTCTTC CAISESGRDYNEQFF
- TRBJ2-7 TRBD1 TRBV10-3 TGTGCCATCAGTGCGGGACAGGGGGCTGCGAACGAGCAGTACTTC CAISAGQGAANEQYF
many TRBJ2-7 - TRBV5-1 TGCGCCAGCAGCTTGGATGTGCTTACCTCCTACGAGCAGTACTTC CASSLDVLTSYEQYF
- TRBJ2-7 - TRBV28 TGTGCCAGCAGTTCGGAGTTGGCCGCAACCTACGAGCAGTACTTC CASSSELAATYEQYF
- TRBJ2-5 TRBD2 TRBV3-1 TGTGCCAGCAGCGTGAATCTAGCGGGAGGAAAGACCCAGTACTTC CASSVNLAGGKTQYF
many TRBJ2-5 - TRBV24-1 TGTGCCACCAGTGAAGGGAGACAAGAGACCCAGTACTTC CATSEGRQETQYF
many TRBJ2-3 - TRBV2 TGTGCCAGCAGTCCGGGGTTGGACACAGATACGCAGTATTTT CASSPGLDTDTQYF
- TRBJ2-7 TRBD2 TRBV7-8 TGTGCCAGCAGGCCGTTAGCGGGAGAACCATACGAGCAGTACTTC CASRPLAGEPYEQYF
- TRBJ2-7 TRBD2 TRBV24-1 TGTGCCACCAGTGATTTACTAGCGGGAGTAAGGGAGCAGTACTTC CATSDLLAGVREQYF
many TRBJ1-5 - TRBV6-1 TGTGCCAGTATCCGGGCTCTCTCCCGGGGTCAGCCCCAGCATTTT CASIRALSRGQPQHF
many TRBJ1-1 TRBD1 TRBV5-1 TGCGCCAGCAGCAGGACAGGGGTGACTGAAGCTTTCTTT CASSRTGVTEAFF
many TRBJ2-3 - TRBV2 TGTGCCAGCCTCTGGCTCATCCTCACAGATACGCAGTATTTT CASLWLILTDTQYF
- TRBJ1-1 TRBD1 TRBV2 TGTGCCAGCAGCCTCGACAGGGGCACTGAAGCCTTCTTT CASSLDRGTEAFF
many TRBJ1-2 - TRBV28 TGTGCCAGCAGTACCCTACGGACCCTCTATGGCTACACCTTC CASSTLRTLYGYTF
many TRBJ1-2 - TRBV2 TGTGCCAGCAGTGTGGCGACGGACGGCTACACCTTC CASSVATDGYTF
- TRBJ2-2 - TRBV7-9 TGTGCCAGCAGCCGTGAGAGGGCCACCGGGGAGCTGTTTTTT CASSRERATGELFF
medium-sized TRBJ1-6 TRBD1 TRBV7-8 TGTGCCAGCAGGATCACCGGGACAGGGGACTCACCCCTCCACTTT CASRITGTGDSPLHF
many TRBJ1-2 - TRBV19 TGTGCCAGTACAGGGCAGTTATCCGGCTACACCTTC CASTGQLSGYTF
many TRBJ1-5 - TRBV20-1 TGCAGTGCTAGATCAAACAATCAGCCCCAGCATTTT CSARSNNQPQHF
once TRBJ2-7 - TRBV29-1 TGCAGCGGGGGTGCACCTCCGTGCTCCTACGAGCAGTACTTC CSGGAPPCSYEQYF
- TRBJ2-6 - TRBV28 TGTGCCAGCACCCGAGGGGGGGCCGCCGGCTCTGGGGCCAACGTCCTGACTTTC CASTRGGAAGSGANVLTF